Each of the 32 T cell receptor beta chains below was sequenced from the same sample in a study of T cell changes during pregnancy in multiple sclerosis. Method: immunoSEQ multiplex PCR; TCRdb's copy keeps in-frame clones and lacks some. This table has about 40,000 clones, about 91% appearing once. The input for sequencing was CD4+ T cells from peripheral blood mononuclear cells, taken before pregnancy. Every receptor here comes from a female donor with multiple sclerosis, enrolled in a pregnancy study.

V usage is TRBV9 and J usage is TRBJ2-7, with 7 bases lining up with TRBD1. Germline lookup yields CDR1 SGDLS and CDR2 YYNGEE. The CDR3 is 12 amino acids. V was pared by 4 bases and J by 9 bases, with 7 bases of the junction left unmatched. The CDR3 is CASSPHEGAQYF. CDR3 DNA sequence: TGTGCCAGCAGCCCGCACGAGGGGGCGCAGTACTTC.

V and J are TRBV5-1 and TRBJ2-2; D may be TRBD2 (5 bases). There are 15 residues in the CDR3. The germline V and J ends were trimmed by 3 bases and 6 bases, with 15 bases remaining between them. The germline gives CDR1 SGHRS, CDR2 YFSETQ. CDR3 DNA sequence: TGCGCCAGCAGCTACAATAGCGCAACCCCCGGGGAGCTGTTTTTT. Translated: CASSYNSATPGELFF.

This chain uses TRBV6-1 with TRBJ2-7; TRBD1 aligns across 7 bases. There are 13 residues in the CDR3. V lost 5 bases, J lost 4 bases, and 5 bases stayed unmatched. Germline-derived CDR1 and CDR2 are MNHNS and SASEGT. CDR3 amino acids: CASSLGQPYEQYF. DNA for the CDR3: TGTGCCAGCAGTCTGGGACAGCCTTACGAGCAGTACTTC.

This sequence joins TRBV6-1 and TRBJ2-5, with D possibly TRBD2 on 6 matching bases. CDR1 is MNHNS and CDR2 is SASEGT in the germline V gene. This CDR3 comprises 13 residues. Between the trimmed V and J ends, which lost 6 bases and 1 base, there was a span of 9 bases. The CDR3 DNA is TGTGCCAGCAGGGGGGGAGGCCAAGAGACCCAGTACTTC. Its protein product is CASRGGGQETQYF.

The rearrangement links TRBV27 to TRBJ1-1; 8 nucleotides line up with TRBD1. The CDR3 spans 16 residues. Germline values: CDR1 MNHEY, CDR2 SMNVEV (reference sequence). V shed 5 bases and J 4 bases; nucleotides not matched to a gene: 12. DNA of the CDR3: TGTGCCAGCAGTATTCTCTCGGACAGGGCGGGCACTGAAGCTTTCTTT. Its protein product is CASSILSDRAGTEAFF.

DNA of the CDR3: TGTGCCAGCAGCCCCAATCGGGACAGAAATTCACCCCTCCACTTT. Translated: CASSPNRDRNSPLHF. The chain couples TRBV7-3 to TRBJ1-6; 7 positions agree with TRBD1. After removal of 5 bases from V and 7 bases from J, the junction contained 8 bases not matched to a gene. Germline CDR1 reads SGHTA; CDR2 reads FQGTGA. The CDR3 contains 15 residues. Variable domain in full (rest from reference TRBV7-3 and TRBJ1-6): GAGVSQTPSNKVTEKGKYVELRCDPISGHTALYWYRQSLGQGPEFLIYFQGTGAADDSGLPNDRFFAVRPEGSVSTLKIQRTERGDSAVYLCASSPNRDRNSPLHFGNGTRLTVT.

J is TRBJ1-1 and V is TRBV4-2; perhaps TRBD1 as D (6 bases). CDR3 length equals 13 residues. The germline CDR1 and CDR2 sequences are LGHNA and YNFKEQ. V gave up 4 bases and J gave up 5 bases, with 11 bases separating them. The CDR3 sequence: CASSPSGETEAFF. CDR3 coding DNA: TGTGCCAGCAGCCCCTCAGGGGAGACTGAAGCTTTCTTT.

V usage is TRBV19 and J usage is TRBJ1-1; D is unresolved. Germline V gene data show CDR1 as LNHDA and CDR2 as SQIVND (reference sequence). V lost 0 bases, J lost 1 base, and 12 bases lay in between. The CDR3 loop spans 16 amino acids. The chain's CDR3 is CASSIDPPGGNTEAFF. CDR3 DNA: TGTGCCAGTAGTATAGATCCACCGGGAGGGAACACTGAAGCTTTCTTT.

The genes are TRBV4-3 and TRBJ1-2; 7 bases are a match to TRBD1. Germline lookup yields CDR1 LGHNA and CDR2 YSLEER. V gave up 1 base and J gave up 2 bases; unmatched junction bases: 1. The CDR3 consists of 14 residues. The CDR3 reads CASSQGTGNYGYTF. CDR3 sequence (DNA): TGCGCCAGCAGCCAAGGGACAGGCAACTATGGCTACACCTTC.

The chain recombines TRBV11-3 with TRBJ2-1; 14 nucleotides match TRBD2. CDR3 length equals 19 residues. Germline values: CDR1 SGHNT, CDR2 YENEEA. V shed 0 bases and J 0 bases; nucleotides not matched to a gene: 4. Written as DNA, the CDR3 is TGTGCCAGCAGCTTAGAGGGGACTAGCGGGGGAAGCTCCTACAATGAGCAGTTCTTC. Protein product: CASSLEGTSGGSSYNEQFF. The full variable domain, completed using reference TRBV11-3 and TRBJ2-1, is EAGVVQSPRYKIIEKKQPVAFWCNPISGHNTLYWYLQNLGQGPELLIRYENEEAVDDSQLPKDRFSAERLKGVDSTLKIQPAELGDSAVYLCASSLEGTSGGSSYNEQFFGPGTRLTVL.

This sequence joins TRBV19 and TRBJ1-5; no reliable D call. Trimming took 5 bases from V and 5 from J, leaving 13 bases between them. Germline V CDR1 and CDR2: LNHDA, SQIVND (reference sequence). The CDR3 has 14 amino acids. CDR3 DNA sequence: TGTGCCAGTAGTCGTGAGGGCCCCCATCAGCCCCAGCATTTT. Translating it yields CASSREGPHQPQHF.

Written as DNA, the CDR3 is TGTGCCAGCAGTTCCCCGGACAGGGTGTCACCCCTCCACTTT. It codes for CASSSPDRVSPLHF. The chain combines TRBV27 with TRBJ1-6; 8 bases align to TRBD1. Losses at the gene ends were 4 bases for V and 10 bases for J; bases not matched to a gene: 6. Germline V gene sequence: CDR1 MNHEY, CDR2 SMNVEV (reference sequence). This CDR3 has 14 residues.

The chain joins TRBV5-1 to TRBJ1-1, with 8 bases matching TRBD1. CDR3 length equals 14 residues. From germline, CDR1 is SGHRS and CDR2 YFSETQ. V gave up 3 bases and J gave up 7 bases; unmatched junction bases: 8. Written as DNA, the CDR3 is TGCGCCAGCAGCTCTGTACAGGGGGAGTTTGAAGCTTTCTTT. It codes for CASSSVQGEFEAFF. Full variable domain (outside the CDR3, taken from reference TRBV5-1 and TRBJ1-1): KAGVTQTPRYLIKTRGQQVTLSCSPISGHRSVSWYQQTPGQGLQFLFEYFSETQRNKGNFPGRFSGRQFSNSRSEMNVSTLELGDSALYLCASSSVQGEFEAFFGQGTRLTVV.

The chain employs TRBV29-1 and TRBJ2-7, with 12 positions matching TRBD2. The CDR3 spans 12 residues. The ends lost 5 bases at V and 7 bases at J; junction bases unmatched: 3. Germline CDR1 and CDR2: SQVTM and ANQGSEA. The CDR3 DNA is TGCAGCGTTCGACTAGCGGGGGTGGAGCAGTACTTC. Translation: CSVRLAGVEQYF.

CDR3 DNA: TGTGCCAGCAGCCGGTGGATGGGGCCCGCGAACACCGGGGGAGCTTTCTTT. Translated, it gives CASSRWMGPANTGGAFF. The rearrangement uses TRBV7-9 and TRBJ1-1; TRBD1 might be the D (5 bases). CDR1 is SEHNR and CDR2 is FQNEAQ in the germline V gene (reference sequence). Trimming removed 5 bases from V and 10 bases from J, with 29 bases in between. The length of the CDR3 is 17 residues.

This clone was recorded once. The V gene is TRBV5-5, the J gene TRBJ1-6, with 8 bases that match TRBD1. This CDR3 is 17 amino acids long. V shed 1 base and J 8 bases; nucleotides not matched to a gene: 11. The germline CDR1 and CDR2 sequences are SGHKS and YYEKEE (reference sequence). CDR3 residues: CASSLYIGTGTYSPLHF. The CDR3 DNA reads TGTGCCAGCAGCTTGTATATTGGGACAGGCACCTATTCACCCCTCCACTTT.

This clone has a single count. The V and J genes are TRBV29-1 and TRBJ2-3; D unresolved. This CDR3 spans 11 amino acids. The ends were cut back, 6 bases at V and 0 bases at J, with 4 bases in the middle. Per the germline V gene, CDR1 is SQVTM and CDR2 is ANQGSEA. The CDR3 DNA sequence: TGCAGCGTCGGTAGCACAGATACGCAGTATTTT. Translating gives CSVGSTDTQYF.

The chain employs TRBV30 and TRBJ1-1; the D is unclear. The CDR3 is 15 amino acids. Between the trimmed V and J ends, which lost 0 bases and 4 bases, there was a span of 15 bases. CDR1 is GTSNPN and CDR2 is SVGIG in the germline V gene (reference sequence). The CDR3 sequence is CAWSVRSGRSTEAFF. The CDR3 DNA reads as TGTGCCTGGAGTGTACGGTCGGGGAGGAGCACTGAAGCTTTCTTT.

The DNA for the CDR3 is TGTGCCAGTAGTATAGGGGAGGGCTACGAGCAGTACTTC. Protein: CASSIGEGYEQYF. The chain links TRBV19 to TRBJ2-7, with TRBD2 identical over 7 bases. V dropped 1 base and J dropped 3; count of bases not matched to a gene: 0. Germline V gene sequence: CDR1 LNHDA, CDR2 SQIVND (reference sequence). The CDR3 is 13 amino acids.

The CDR3 sequence: CASSGGLSNTEAFF. CDR3 coding DNA: TGTGCCAGTAGTGGGGGCTTGAGTAACACTGAAGCTTTCTTT. This chain links TRBV19 with TRBJ1-1, with a weak D call TRBD1 (6 bases). V lost 5 bases and J lost 2, with 12 bases in between. The CDR3 has 14 residues. CDR1 is LNHDA, CDR2 SQIVND, per germline (reference sequence).

V gene TRBV7-2 combines with J gene TRBJ1-1; D not resolved. Trimming took 1 base from V and 3 from J, leaving 9 bases between them. The germline CDR1 and CDR2 sequences are SGHTA and FQGNSA. The CDR3 sequence is 14 residues long. The CDR3 spells CASSLGPQDTEAFF. The CDR3 DNA reads as TGTGCCAGCAGCTTAGGGCCGCAGGACACTGAAGCTTTCTTT.

The chain uses TRBV18 and TRBJ2-5; D not certain. The ends were cut back, 6 bases at V and 2 bases at J, with 4 bases in the middle. This CDR3 contains 11 residues. The germline gives CDR1 KGHSH, CDR2 LQKENI. The CDR3 sequence is CASSTQETQYF. CDR3 DNA: TGTGCCAGCTCGACACAAGAGACCCAGTACTTC.

The chain carries TRBV5-1 and TRBJ2-3; D possibly corresponds to TRBD1 (6 bases). The CDR3 is made up of 15 amino acids. Trimming took 1 base from V and 6 from J, leaving 15 bases between them. CDR1 and CDR2 from the germline V gene are SGHRS and YFSETQ. In DNA form, the CDR3 reads TGCGCCAGCAGCTTGTATTCGGGACACAGGGATACGCAGTATTTT. The encoded protein is CASSLYSGHRDTQYF.

The chain uses TRBV7-9 and TRBJ2-5; no reliable D call. Germline V gene lookup returns CDR1 SEHNR and CDR2 FQNEAQ (reference sequence). V lost 5 bases and J 5 bases, leaving 6 bases between the germline ends. The CDR3 runs to 11 residues. The CDR3 sequence is CASSTKETQYF. DNA of the CDR3: TGTGCCAGCAGCACAAAGGAGACCCAGTACTTC.

This clone was found a few times. Other DNA sequences of this sample code for an identical CDR3. The rearrangement links TRBV7-3 to TRBJ1-1, with D possibly TRBD1 on 5 matching bases. The CDR3 totals 13 residues. Germline V gene lookup returns CDR1 SGHTA and CDR2 FQGTGA. The ends were cut back, 5 bases at V and 8 bases at J, with 15 bases in the middle. The CDR3 loop reads CASSGGGLPEAFF. CDR3 nucleotides: TGTGCCAGCAGCGGGGGAGGTCTTCCCGAAGCTTTCTTT.

CDR3 in DNA: TGTGCCAGCACGCCACCGGCGGGCTACGAGCAGTACTTC. Its protein product is CASTPPAGYEQYF. This sequence joins TRBV6-5 and TRBJ2-7; TRBD2 might be the D (5 bases). The CDR3 contains 13 residues. Germline V gene lookup returns CDR1 MNHEY and CDR2 SVGAGI. Deletions cut 7 bases from V and 3 bases from J, with 13 bases between.

The chain is built from TRBV2 and TRBJ2-5; D is ambiguous. The DNA end favors TRBJ2-7, so the J call may be wrong. The CDR3 length is 11 residues. Germline lookup yields CDR1 SNHLY and CDR2 FYNNEI. This CDR3 is CASRSFYEQYF. CDR3 bases: TGTGCCAGCAGGAGTTTTTACGAGCAGTACTTC.

The CDR3 DNA follows: TGTGCCAGCAGTTACCTCCGGGACAGGGCGACAGATACGCAGTATTTT. Protein product: CASSYLRDRATDTQYF. This chain connects TRBV6-6 to TRBJ2-3; 9 nucleotides match TRBD1. CDR3 length: 16 residues. The V gene end was trimmed by 2 bases and the J gene end by 3 bases; junction bases not matched to a gene: 6. Germline V CDR1 and CDR2: MNHNY, SVGAGI (reference sequence).

The chain links TRBV18 to TRBJ2-6; no clear D. The CDR3 is 14 amino acids. The germline V gene has CDR1 KGHSH and CDR2 LQKENI. Trimming stripped 2 bases from V and 4 bases from J, with 6 bases between. The CDR3 is CASSPTRGANVLTF. The CDR3 coding sequence is TGTGCCAGCTCACCAACAAGAGGGGCCAACGTCCTGACTTTC.

This clone was counted between two and nine times. This rearrangement joins TRBV7-2 to TRBJ1-1; 9 bases line up with TRBD1. The length of the CDR3 is 14 residues. Germline loops: CDR1 SGHTA, CDR2 FQGNSA. Unmatched junction bases numbered 10, after V lost 4 bases and J lost 10 bases. The CDR3 DNA follows: TGTGCCAGCAGCTCACACGGGACAGGGAAGACAGCTTTCTTT. It specifies CASSSHGTGKTAFF.

This clone has only a few counts. The chain uses TRBV5-1 and TRBJ1-1; the D gene is possibly TRBD1 (5 bases). Trimming shortened V by 0 bases and J by 4 bases, and 19 bases separated the two germline ends. The CDR3 contains 17 residues. Germline V gene lookup returns CDR1 SGHRS and CDR2 YFSETQ. CDR3 nucleotide sequence: TGCGCCAGCAGCTTGGGCGCGCGGGGCCCGAGAGGCACTGAAGCTTTCTTT. Translated: CASSLGARGPRGTEAFF.

This clone occurred once. V gene TRBV11-3 combines with J gene TRBJ2-5; D unclear. The V gene lost 5 bases and the J gene lost 2 bases, with 6 bases spanning the gap. CDR1 and CDR2 (germline): SGHNT, YENEEA. This CDR3 comprises 12 residues. The CDR3 is CASSRDQETQYF. The CDR3 DNA follows: TGTGCCAGCAGCCGAGATCAAGAGACCCAGTACTTC.